This record concerns one TCR beta chain sequence. The record originates from a study of blood T cell repertoires in COVID-19. Whole-study context: Samples of COVID-19 (acute and convalescent) were obtained from the United States, Italy and Spain. In each case, the material was cDNA or gDNA derived from T cells, B-cell-depleted T cells, or PBMCs.

V lost 5 bases to trimming and J lost 3 bases, with 16 bases between them. Germline loops: CDR1 LNHDA, CDR2 SQIVND (reference sequence). CDR3 length: 15 amino acids. Clones were read by immunoSEQ multiplex PCR, and TCRdb kept only the in-frame ones, dropping some. Of tens of thousands of clones in the sample, approximately 80% were seen once. The source material was peripheral blood. This receptor was identified in a man aged 65 to 79 with acute or convalescent COVID-19. The rearrangement links TRBV19 to TRBJ1-2, with no clear D. For the CDR3, the DNA is TGTGCCAGTAGTCTCAGGTTTAACTCCGACTATGGCTACACCTTC. Its protein is CASSLRFNSDYGYTF. The full variable domain, rest sourced from reference TRBV19 and TRBJ1-2, is DGGITQSPKYLFRKEGQNVTLSCEQNLNHDAMYWYRQDPGQGLRLIYYSQIVNDFQKGDIAEGYSVSREKKESFPLTVTSAQKNPTAFYLCASSLRFNSDYGYTFGSGTRLTVV.